Here is one T cell receptor (beta chain) with its context. The antigen remains unidentified. These data come from a study of cytomegalovirus exposure and HLA in healthy donors. PCR primers comprised 60 Vbeta and 13 Jbeta primers. Clones were sequenced by immunoSEQ multiplex PCR, and TCRdb holds only the in-frame ones, with some missing. This table holds 100,000 or so clones, 65% to 80% found once. Looked up from germline, CDR1 is SGHKS and CDR2 is YYEKEE (reference sequence). This CDR3 comprises 15 residues. Deletions cut 0 bases from V and 0 bases from J, with 6 bases between. Study-wide points: HLA-A and HLA-B allele assignments for most subjects were reportedly predicted accurately using TCR beta sequences. Relative to the approximately 680-donor mean, N-insertions were reportedly fewer in an Asian-associated ancestry cluster in a later analysis. Indistinguishable V segments such as TRBV6-2 and TRBV6-3 were excluded. There were over 150 TCR beta chains listed as cytomegalovirus-associated.

The sequence derives from a woman aged 45-65 years in good health and CMV-seropositive. The sequencing sample was made of PBMCs. V usage is TRBV5-5 and J usage is TRBJ2-2; perhaps TRBD1 as D (5 bases). CDR3 DNA: TGTGCCAGCAGCTTGGTGGGGCCGAACACCGGGGAGCTGTTTTTT. Protein: CASSLVGPNTGELFF.